This TCR beta chain was recovered during a study of T-cell memory formation after mild COVID-19. TCRdb reprocessed the 5' RACE reads via MiXCR and lists one record per CDR3 protein. The data show fewer than 650,000 distinct CDR3 sequences, with approximately 15% seen just once and roughly 8% held by the top ten. With 5 bases clipped from V and 8 bases from J, the junction kept 14 bases outside the gene matches. Germline V gene data show CDR1 as MDHEN and CDR2 as SYDVKM. This CDR3 region has 16 residues. What was sequenced was PBMCs or a T cell subset sorted from them (not recorded which). This clonotype was obtained from an adult woman who had mild COVID-19 (a few samples of this study predate the infection). Cell type and time point are not known. V gene TRBV28 combines with J gene TRBJ2-1, with TRBD2 matching 8 bases. CDR3 amino acids: CASSLATGTRVHEQFF. For the CDR3, the DNA is TGTGCCAGCAGTCTCGCTACCGGGACTAGAGTCCATGAGCAGTTCTTC.